This passage covers 9 T cell receptor beta chains from one sample sequenced in a study of blood T cell repertoires in COVID-19. Only in-frame clones appear in the TCRdb table, and some are missing; sequencing was by immunoSEQ multiplex PCR. Here the sample spans fewer than 300,000 clones, 75% to 90% being singletons. Input material: peripheral blood. Source of these receptors: a man aged 25 to 40 with acute or convalescent COVID-19.

This clone was seen only once. This rearrangement joins TRBV7-3 to TRBJ2-3; 13 nucleotides match TRBD2. After removal of 5 bases from V and 9 bases from J, the junction contained 17 bases not matched to a gene. The V gene's germline CDR1 is SGHTA and CDR2 FQGTGA. This CDR3 has 18 amino acids. The CDR3 loop is CASSRKPTSGGDGGTQYF. Written as DNA, the CDR3 is TGTGCCAGCAGCCGTAAACCCACTAGCGGGGGGGACGGAGGGACGCAGTATTTT.

In its sample, this clone was seen a few times. V usage is TRBV28 and J usage is TRBJ1-2, with 8 bases fitting TRBD1. V dropped 7 bases and J dropped 6; count of bases not matched to a gene: 10. Germline assignment: CDR1 MDHEN and CDR2 SYDVKM. The CDR3 contains 14 residues. The CDR3 sequence is CASKAGGAGDGYTF. The CDR3 region has the DNA TGTGCCAGCAAAGCAGGGGGCGCGGGTGATGGCTACACCTTC.

CDR3: CASSANRGRDGYTF. DNA of the CDR3: TGTGCCAGTAGTGCCAACAGGGGCCGAGATGGCTACACCTTC. The genes are TRBV19 and TRBJ1-2; 7 bases map to TRBD1. Unmatched junction bases numbered 9, after V lost 5 bases and J lost 6 bases. CDR3 length equals 14 residues. Germline CDR1 LNHDA, CDR2 SQIVND (reference sequence).

The V and J genes are TRBV2 and TRBJ2-7; D is ambiguous. Germline lookup yields CDR1 SNHLY and CDR2 FYNNEI. There are 12 residues in the CDR3. Trimming took 5 bases from V and 3 from J, leaving 8 bases between them. CDR3 sequence: CASSYTDYEQYF. The CDR3 DNA is TGTGCCAGCAGTTATACAGACTACGAGCAGTACTTC.

This rearrangement joins TRBV28 to TRBJ1-6; the D is unclear. This CDR3 spans 15 amino acids. V lost 1 base, J lost 7 bases, and 11 bases lay in between. Germline V gives CDR1 MDHEN, CDR2 SYDVKM. The CDR3: CASSLLAETNSPLHF. The DNA of the CDR3 is TGTGCCAGCAGTTTATTGGCAGAAACAAATTCACCCCTCCACTTT.

The chain carries TRBV19 and TRBJ1-3, with TRBD1 matching 7 bases. The CDR3 spans 15 residues. J lost 0 bases, V lost 6 bases, and 5 bases had no gene match. CDR1 is LNHDA, CDR2 SQIVND, per germline (reference sequence). The CDR3 reads CASSLGQSSGNTIYF. CDR3 DNA sequence: TGTGCCAGTAGCCTGGGACAGTCCTCTGGAAACACCATATATTTT.

This rearrangement joins TRBV18 to TRBJ1-1; TRBD1 agrees at 7 bases. The CDR3 loop spans 13 amino acids. Trimming at V came to 6 bases and at J to 4 bases, leaving 5 bases not matched to a gene. Germline lookup yields CDR1 KGHSH and CDR2 LQKENI. The CDR3 loop reads CASSRGQVTEAFF. The CDR3 DNA reads as TGTGCCAGCTCCCGTGGACAGGTCACTGAAGCTTTCTTT.

V usage is TRBV11-2 and J usage is TRBJ2-3, with 7 bases fitting TRBD1. The CDR3 loop spans 14 amino acids. V was pared by 5 bases and J by 0 bases, with 2 bases of the junction left unmatched. The germline gives CDR1 SGHAT, CDR2 FQNNGV. In DNA form, the CDR3 reads TGTGCCAGCAGCGGACAGGTTAGCACAGATACGCAGTATTTT. This translates into CASSGQVSTDTQYF.

The chain employs TRBV2 and TRBJ2-2; 9 nucleotides align to TRBD1. Losses at the gene ends were 6 bases for V and 0 bases for J; bases not matched to a gene: 5. Germline V lookup: CDR1 SNHLY, CDR2 FYNNEI. CDR3 length: 16 amino acids. The CDR3 region is CASRLTGGANTGELFF. CDR3 nucleotides: TGTGCCAGCAGACTTACAGGGGGCGCGAACACCGGGGAGCTGTTTTTT.